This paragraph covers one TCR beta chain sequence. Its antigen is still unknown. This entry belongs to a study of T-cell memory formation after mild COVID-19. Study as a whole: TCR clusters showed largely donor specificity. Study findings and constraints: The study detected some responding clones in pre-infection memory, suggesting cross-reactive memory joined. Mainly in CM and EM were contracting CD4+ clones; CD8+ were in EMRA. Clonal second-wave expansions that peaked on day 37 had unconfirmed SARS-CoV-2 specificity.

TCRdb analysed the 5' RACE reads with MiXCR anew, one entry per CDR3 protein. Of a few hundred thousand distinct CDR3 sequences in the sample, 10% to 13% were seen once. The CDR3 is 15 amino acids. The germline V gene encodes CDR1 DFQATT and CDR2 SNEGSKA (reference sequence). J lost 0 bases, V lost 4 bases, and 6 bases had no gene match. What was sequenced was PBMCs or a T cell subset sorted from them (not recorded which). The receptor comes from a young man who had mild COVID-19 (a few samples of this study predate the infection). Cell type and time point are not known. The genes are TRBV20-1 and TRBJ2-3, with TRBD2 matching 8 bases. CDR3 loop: CSAIGGAASTDTQYF. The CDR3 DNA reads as TGCAGTGCTATCGGGGGGGCCGCTAGCACAGATACGCAGTATTTT.